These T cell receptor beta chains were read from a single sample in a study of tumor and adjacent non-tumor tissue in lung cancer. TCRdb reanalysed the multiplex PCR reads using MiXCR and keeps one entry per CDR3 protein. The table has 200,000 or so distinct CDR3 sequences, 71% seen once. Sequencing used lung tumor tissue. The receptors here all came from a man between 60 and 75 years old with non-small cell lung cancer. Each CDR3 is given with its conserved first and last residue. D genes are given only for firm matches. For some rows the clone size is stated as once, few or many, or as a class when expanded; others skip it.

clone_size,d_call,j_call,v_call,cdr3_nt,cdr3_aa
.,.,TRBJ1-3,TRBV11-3,TGTGTCAGCAGCTTAGACGAAAGCTTTCTTGGAAACACCATATATTTT,CVSSLDESFLGNTIYF
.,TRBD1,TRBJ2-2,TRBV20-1,TGCAGTGTCAGCATGGGACAGGGGAACACCGGGGAGCTGTTTTTT,CSVSMGQGNTGELFF
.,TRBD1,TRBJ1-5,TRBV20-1,TGCAGTGCTAGGGACAGGGGGGAGGATTTTCAGCCCCAGCATTTT,CSARDRGEDFQPQHF
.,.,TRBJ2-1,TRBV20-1,TGCAGTGCTAGAGGGGCCTGTGCACTTGAGCAGTTCTTC,CSARGACALEQFF
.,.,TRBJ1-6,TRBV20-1,TGCAATGCTAACGAGCCATGGGGCGTCGAGGCGCCCCTCCAATTT,CNANEPWGVEAPLQF
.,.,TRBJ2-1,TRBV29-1,TGCAGCGTGGGGGCCAGCTCCTACAATGTGCAGCTCTTC,CSVGASSYNVQLF
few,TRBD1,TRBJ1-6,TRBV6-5,TGTGCCAGCAGTCCCGGGACAGTTAATTCACCCCTCCACTTT,CASSPGTVNSPLHF
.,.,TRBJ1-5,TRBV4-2,TGTGCCAGCAGCCAAGATGCCGGGAGTAATCAGCCCCAGCAGTTT,CASSQDAGSNQPQQF
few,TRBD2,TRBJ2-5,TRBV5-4,TGTGCCAGCAGCCCAGGAGGGCGGGAGGAAGAGACCCAGTACTTC,CASSPGGREEETQYF
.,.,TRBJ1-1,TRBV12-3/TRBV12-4,TGTGCCAGCAATTCACAGGCCGGGATGAACACTGAAGCTTTCTTT,CASNSQAGMNTEAFF
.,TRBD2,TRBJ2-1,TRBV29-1,TGCAGCATTGTAGCGGGAGTAGTACGCAATGAGCAGTTCTTC,CSIVAGVVRNEQFF
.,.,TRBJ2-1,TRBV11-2,TGTGCAAGCAGCTCTGCATTTTACTATGAGCAGATCTTC,CASSSAFYYEQIF
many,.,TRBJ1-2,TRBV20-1,TGCAGTGCTAGCCCCCAAGGTGGGGGGGGCTATGGCTACACCTTC,CSASPQGGGGYGYTF
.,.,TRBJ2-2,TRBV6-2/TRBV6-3,TGTGTCAGCAGTAACTCGGACACCGGGGAGCTGTTTTTT,CVSSNSDTGELFF
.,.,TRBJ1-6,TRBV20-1,TGCAGTGCTAGAGCTATGGTACAGGGTGCCCATAATCCACCCCCCCACTTT,CSARAMVQGAHNPPPHF
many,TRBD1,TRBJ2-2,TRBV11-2,TGTGCCAGCAGCTTAGCGACAGGGTCTGACACCGGGGAGCTGTTTTTT,CASSLATGSDTGELFF
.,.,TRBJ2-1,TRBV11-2,TGTGCCAGCAGCTCACCGGGACGGCGCAATGAGCAGTTCTTC,CASSSPGRRNEQFF
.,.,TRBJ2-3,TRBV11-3,TGTGCCAGCAGCTTAGCCCAATTCGGGGGTACGCAGTATTTT,CASSLAQFGGTQYF
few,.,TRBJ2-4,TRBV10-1,TGCGCCAGCAGTGAGTCGGGGGGAGGAAACATTCAGTACTTC,CASSESGGGNIQYF
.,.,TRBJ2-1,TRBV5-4,TGTGCCAGCAGCTTGGACCCGGCTTACAACGGGCAGTTCTTC,CASSLDPAYNGQFF
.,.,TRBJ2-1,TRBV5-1,TGCGCCAGCAGCTTGTGGTGGTCCGCCTCTCATTCCTACAATGAGCAGTTCTTC,CASSLWWSASHSYNEQFF
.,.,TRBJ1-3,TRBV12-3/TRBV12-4,TGTGCCAGCAGTTTTTGGCAGGGAGGCGACACCATATATTTT,CASSFWQGGDTIYF
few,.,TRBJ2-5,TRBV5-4,TGTGCCAGCAGCTTAGGTACAGCGCAGCAGAAGACCCAGTACTTC,CASSLGTAQQKTQYF
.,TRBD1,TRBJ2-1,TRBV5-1,TGCGCCAGCAGCCCTTCATTGACAGGGAGCTCCTACAATGAGCAGTTCTTC,CASSPSLTGSSYNEQFF
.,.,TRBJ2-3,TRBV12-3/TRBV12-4,TGTGCCAACACCCCCATTAGCACAGATATGCAGTATTTT,CANTPISTDMQYF